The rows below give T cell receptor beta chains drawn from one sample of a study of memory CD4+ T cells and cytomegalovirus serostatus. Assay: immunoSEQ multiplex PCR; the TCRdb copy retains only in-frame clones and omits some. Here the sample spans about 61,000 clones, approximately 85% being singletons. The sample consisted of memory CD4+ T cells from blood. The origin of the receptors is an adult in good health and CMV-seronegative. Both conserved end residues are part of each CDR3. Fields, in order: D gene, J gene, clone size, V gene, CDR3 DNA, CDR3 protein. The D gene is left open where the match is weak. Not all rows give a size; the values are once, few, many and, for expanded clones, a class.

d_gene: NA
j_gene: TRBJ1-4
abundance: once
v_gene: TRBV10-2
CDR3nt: TGCGCCAGCACGGAAGACGGGGGGACGACTAATGAAAAACTGTTTTTT
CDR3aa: CASTEDGGTTNEKLFF

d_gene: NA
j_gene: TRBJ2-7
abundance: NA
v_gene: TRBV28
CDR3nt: TGTGCCAGCAGTTTGTACGGATCCTACGAGCAGTACTTC
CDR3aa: CASSLYGSYEQYF

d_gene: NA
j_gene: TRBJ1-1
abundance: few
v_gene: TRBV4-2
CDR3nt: TGTGCCAGCAGAAAGGGGGGGAACACTGAAGCTTTCTTT
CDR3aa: CASRKGGNTEAFF

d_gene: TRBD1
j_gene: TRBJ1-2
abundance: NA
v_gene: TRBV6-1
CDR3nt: TGTGCCAGCAGTAAGACAGGGGACTATGGCTACACCTTC
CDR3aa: CASSKTGDYGYTF

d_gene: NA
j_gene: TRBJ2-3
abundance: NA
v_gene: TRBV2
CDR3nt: TGTGCCAGCAGTGATGGGCAGGGCACAGATACGCAGTATTTT
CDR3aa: CASSDGQGTDTQYF

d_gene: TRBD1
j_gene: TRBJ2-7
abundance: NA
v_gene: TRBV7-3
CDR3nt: TGTGCCAGCAGCCCCGGACAGGGCCACGAGCAGTACTTC
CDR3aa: CASSPGQGHEQYF

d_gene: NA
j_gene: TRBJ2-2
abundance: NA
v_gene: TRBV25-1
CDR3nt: TGTGCCAGCAGTGATACGCAAGGCGCCGGGGAGCTGTTTTTT
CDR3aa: CASSDTQGAGELFF

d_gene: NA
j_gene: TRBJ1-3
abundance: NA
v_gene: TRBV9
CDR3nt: TGTGCCAGCAGCAGAACTGGGGGGCAGCCGAGCTCTGGAAACACCATATATTTT
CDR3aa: CASSRTGGQPSSGNTIYF

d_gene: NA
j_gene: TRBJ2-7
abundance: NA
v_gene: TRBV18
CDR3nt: TGTGCCAGCTCACCCCAGAGTCCCTACGAGCAGTACTTC
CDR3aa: CASSPQSPYEQYF

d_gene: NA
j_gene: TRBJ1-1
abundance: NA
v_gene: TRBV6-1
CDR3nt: TGTGCCAGCAGTGAAGGAGCTTCGGCGAACACTGAAGCTTTCTTT
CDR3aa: CASSEGASANTEAFF

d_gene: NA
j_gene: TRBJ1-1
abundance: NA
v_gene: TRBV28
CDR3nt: TGTGCCAGCAGTTTAGGGGGATCCCCGAACACTGAAGCTTTCTTT
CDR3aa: CASSLGGSPNTEAFF

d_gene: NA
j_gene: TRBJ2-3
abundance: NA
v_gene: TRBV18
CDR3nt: TGTGCCAGCTCACCGATGAGAGGGGCAGATACGCAGTATTTT
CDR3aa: CASSPMRGADTQYF